These 5 T cell receptor beta chains share one sample of origin, sequenced in a study of T cells in Graves' hyperthyroidism and ophthalmopathy. Researchers amplified the TCR beta CDR3 regions from RNA transcripts. The TCR CDR3 was amplified in a first-round RT-PCR using the HTBI primer set. In TCRdb, the multiplex PCR reads were re-called with MiXCR into one record per CDR3 protein. The repertoire holds some 300,000 distinct CDR3 sequences, with 10% to 15% as singletons. The sample comprised blood. These receptors were taken from a woman aged 25 to 45 with Graves' hyperthyroidism that later progressed to Graves' ophthalmopathy.

This clonotype was seen a handful of times. The chain is built from TRBV6-2 or TRBV6-3 and TRBJ2-3; 9 nucleotides agree with TRBD2. The CDR3 covers 14 residues. V shed 6 bases and J 2 bases; nucleotides not matched to a gene: 3. Germline lookup yields CDR1 MNHEY and CDR2 SVGEGT. In DNA, the CDR3 is TGTGCCAGCAGATCTAGCGGGGCCACAGATACGCAGTATTTT. This encodes CASRSSGATDTQYF.

This clonotype was detected ten times or more. V gene TRBV3-1 combines with J gene TRBJ2-3; 8 bases fit TRBD2. This CDR3 comprises 16 residues. Germline CDR1 is LGHDT and CDR2 is YNNKEL (reference sequence). The ends lost 1 base at V and 2 bases at J; junction bases unmatched: 5. The DNA of the CDR3 is TGTGCCAGCAGCCAAGCGGCGGGAGGATCCACAGATACGCAGTATTTT. The encoded protein is CASSQAAGGSTDTQYF.

Many counts were recorded for this clonotype. This sequence joins TRBV4-1 and TRBJ2-7, with 9 bases lining up with TRBD2. Germline-derived CDR1 and CDR2 are MGHRA and YSYEKL. The CDR3 is made up of 16 amino acids. V shed 2 bases and J 3 bases; nucleotides not matched to a gene: 8. The CDR3 is CASSQQVSGRFYEQYF. The CDR3 DNA is TGCGCCAGCAGCCAACAAGTTAGCGGGAGATTCTACGAGCAGTACTTC.

Many counts were recorded for this clonotype. The chain carries TRBV30 and TRBJ1-1; no definite D call. In germline, CDR1 is GTSNPN, CDR2 SVGIG (reference sequence). Trimming cost V 5 bases and J 0 bases, with 7 bases left between them. This CDR3 has 12 residues. In DNA form, the CDR3 reads TGTGCCTGGGGCCCTTTGAACACTGAAGCTTTCTTT. Translated, it gives CAWGPLNTEAFF.

This clonotype was detected a few times. The chain combines TRBV7-9 with TRBJ1-4, with D possibly being TRBD1 (6 bases). CDR3 length: 15 amino acids. V lost 5 bases, J lost 5 bases, and 15 bases lay in between. Per the germline V gene, CDR1 is SEHNR and CDR2 is FQNEAQ (reference sequence). CDR3 coding DNA: TGTGCCAGCAGCCACGGACAGCCCCTGAATGAAAAACTGTTTTTT. Protein sequence: CASSHGQPLNEKLFF.